A selection of T cell receptor beta chains follows, all from one sample in a study of cytomegalovirus exposure and HLA in healthy donors. The method was immunoSEQ multiplex PCR; TCRdb's version includes in-frame clones alone and lacks a portion of them. This table has 75,000 to 85,000 clones, 80% appearing once. Sequencing was done on a sample of PBMCs. The receptors were gathered from a male donor in good health and CMV-seronegative. The CDR3 runs from the conserved cysteine through the conserved F or W. A D gene is named only where the DNA matches it firmly. Not every row has a clone size; where given, it reads once, few, many or a size class.

D gene	clone size	V gene	J gene	CDR3 protein	CDR3 DNA
.	few	TRBV6-1	TRBJ2-2	CASRANGELFF	TGTGCCAGCAGGGCAAACGGGGAGCTGTTTTTT
.	once	TRBV14	TRBJ2-1	CASSQVPGVVEQFF	TGTGCCAGCAGCCAAGTCCCGGGAGTCGTTGAGCAGTTCTTC
TRBD1	.	TRBV4-3	TRBJ1-2	CASSPDRGMGGYPF	TGCGCCAGCAGCCCGGACAGGGGGATGGGTGGCTACCCCTTC
.	.	TRBV28	TRBJ2-3	CASSLRVTDTQYF	TGTGCCAGCAGTCTCCGCGTCACAGATACGCAGTATTTT
TRBD2	few	TRBV6-5	TRBJ2-7	CASSYSRESYEQYF	TGTGCCAGCAGTTACTCGCGGGAGTCCTACGAGCAGTACTTC
TRBD2	.	TRBV2	TRBJ2-3	CASSEKAGGSTDTQYF	TGTGCCAGCAGTGAGAAGGCGGGAGGAAGCACAGATACGCAGTATTTT
.	.	TRBV5-4	TRBJ2-7	CAFQAASYEQYF	TGTGCCTTCCAGGCAGCCTCCTACGAGCAGTACTTC
TRBD2	.	TRBV29-1	TRBJ2-1	CSVGGLAGREQFF	TGCAGCGTTGGTGGACTAGCGGGGCGCGAGCAGTTCTTC
TRBD1	.	TRBV19	TRBJ2-1	CASSIGGQGFAVGNEQFF	TGTGCCAGTAGTATAGGGGGACAGGGGTTTGCGGTAGGCAATGAGCAGTTCTTC
.	.	TRBV27	TRBJ2-1	CASRQGGEIGNEQFF	TGTGCCAGCAGACAAGGCGGGGAGATCGGCAATGAGCAGTTCTTC
.	once	TRBV9	TRBJ1-1	CASSVSTGRTEAFF	TGTGCCAGCAGCGTGAGCACAGGGCGGACTGAAGCTTTCTTT
.	.	TRBV19	TRBJ2-1	CASSESVFGEQFF	TGTGCCAGTAGTGAAAGCGTTTTCGGTGAGCAGTTCTTC
TRBD1	.	TRBV7-2	TRBJ1-6	CASSSNGQGNSPLHF	TGTGCCAGCAGCTCGAACGGACAGGGCAATTCACCCCTCCACTTT
TRBD2	.	TRBV11-2	TRBJ2-1	CASSLGLAGDHNEQFF	TGTGCCAGCAGCCTGGGACTAGCGGGAGATCACAATGAGCAGTTCTTC
.	.	TRBV6-1	TRBJ2-7	CASSWDSFYEQYF	TGTGCCAGCAGCTGGGACTCATTCTACGAGCAGTACTTC
TRBD1	once	TRBV6-1	TRBJ2-7	CASMKLRGEQYF	TGTGCCAGCATGAAACTCAGGGGGGAGCAGTACTTC
.	.	TRBV15	TRBJ2-7	CATSRDRGREQYF	TGTGCCACCAGCAGAGATAGAGGTAGGGAGCAGTACTTC
TRBD2	once	TRBV11-2	TRBJ2-5	CASSGSTSSETQYF	TGTGCCAGCAGCGGCTCGACTAGCTCGGAGACCCAGTACTTC
.	.	TRBV10-2	TRBJ2-3	CASSDLSGADTQYF	TGCGCCAGCAGTGACCTCAGCGGAGCAGATACGCAGTATTTT